The T cell receptor beta chain described here comes from a study of T-cell reconstitution after alpha-beta-depleted transplantation in children. Unique molecular identifiers were incorporated during preparation of the TCRbeta library. TCRdb reprocessed the PCR reads with MiXCR, giving one entry per CDR3 protein. Altogether roughly 610,000 distinct CDR3 sequences are present, about 11% being singletons, with the ten largest covering 4%. This clonotype has just a few counts. The source is a human donor who donated a stem cell graft to a child with acute myeloid leukemia. The starting material was PBMCs from the stem cell graft donor, obtained from the stem cell graft.

CDR3 amino acids: CASSGSTSGTYEQYF. CDR3 nucleotides: TGTGCCAGCAGTGGGTCCACTAGCGGCACCTACGAGCAGTACTTC. The V gene is TRBV25-1, the J gene TRBJ2-7, with 8 bases fitting TRBD2. Losses at the gene ends were 4 bases for V and 2 bases for J; bases not matched to a gene: 7. CDR1 is MGHDK and CDR2 is SYGVNS in the germline V gene. The CDR3 consists of 15 residues.